This T cell receptor (beta chain) was identified during a study of cytomegalovirus exposure and HLA in healthy donors. Study-wide results and limits: Roughly uniform sequencing depth across donors was assumed, possibly incorrectly.

The CDR3 spans 15 residues. V shed 4 bases and J 3 bases; nucleotides not matched to a gene: 3. The germline gives CDR1 SGHRS, CDR2 YFSETQ. PCR primers comprised 60 Vbeta and 13 Jbeta primers. The protocol was immunoSEQ multiplex PCR, while the TCRdb copy is restricted to in-frame clones and leaves out a portion. The sample yields around 170,000 clones, just under 80% seen once. Points on this clone: What it binds is unknown.

This TCR was sampled from a woman under 40 in good health and CMV-seronegative. The material sequenced was PBMCs. The gene calls are TRBV5-1 and TRBJ2-2; 10 nucleotides align to TRBD1. The DNA of the CDR3 is TGCGCCAGCAGCAAGGGACAGGGGCACACCGGGGAGCTGTTTTTT. It encodes CASSKGQGHTGELFF. Full variable domain (outside the CDR3, taken from reference TRBV5-1 and TRBJ2-2): KAGVTQTPRYLIKTRGQQVTLSCSPISGHRSVSWYQQTPGQGLQFLFEYFSETQRNKGNFPGRFSGRQFSNSRSEMNVSTLELGDSALYLCASSKGQGHTGELFFGEGSRLTVL.